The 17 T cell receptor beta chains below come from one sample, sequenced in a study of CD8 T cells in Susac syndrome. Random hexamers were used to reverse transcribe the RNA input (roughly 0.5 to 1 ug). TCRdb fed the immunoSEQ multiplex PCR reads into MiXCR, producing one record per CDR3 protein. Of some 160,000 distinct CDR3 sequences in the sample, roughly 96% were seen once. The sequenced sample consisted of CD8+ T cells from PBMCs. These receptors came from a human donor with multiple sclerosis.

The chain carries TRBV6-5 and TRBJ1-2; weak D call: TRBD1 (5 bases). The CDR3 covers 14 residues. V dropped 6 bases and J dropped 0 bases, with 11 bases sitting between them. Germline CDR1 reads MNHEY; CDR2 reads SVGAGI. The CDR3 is CASSPTVTNYGYTF. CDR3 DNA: TGTGCCAGCAGCCCGACAGTGACTAACTATGGCTACACCTTC.

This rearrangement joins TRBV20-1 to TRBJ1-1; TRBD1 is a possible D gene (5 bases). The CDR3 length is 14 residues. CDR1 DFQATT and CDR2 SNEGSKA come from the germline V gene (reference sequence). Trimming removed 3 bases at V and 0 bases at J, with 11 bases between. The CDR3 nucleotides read TGCAGTGCTAGCCTGCAGGGTATGAACACTGAAGCTTTCTTT. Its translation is CSASLQGMNTEAFF.

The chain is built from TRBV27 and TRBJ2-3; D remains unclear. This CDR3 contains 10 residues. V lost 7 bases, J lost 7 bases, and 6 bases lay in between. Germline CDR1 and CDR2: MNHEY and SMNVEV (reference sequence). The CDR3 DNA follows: TGTGCCAGCATGGGGAATACGCAGTATTTT. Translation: CASMGNTQYF.

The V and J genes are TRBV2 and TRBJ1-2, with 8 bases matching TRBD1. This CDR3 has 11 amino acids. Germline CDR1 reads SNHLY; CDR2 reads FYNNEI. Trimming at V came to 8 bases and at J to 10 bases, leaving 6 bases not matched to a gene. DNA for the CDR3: TGTGCCAGCCTACTGACAGGGGCCTACACCTTC. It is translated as CASLLTGAYTF.

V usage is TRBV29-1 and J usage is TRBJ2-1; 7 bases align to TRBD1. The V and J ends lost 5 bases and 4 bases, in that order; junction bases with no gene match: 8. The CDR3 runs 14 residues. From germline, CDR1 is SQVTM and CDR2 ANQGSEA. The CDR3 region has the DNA TGCAGCGTTTTAGCAGGGGGTCTATACAATGAGCAGTTCTTC. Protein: CSVLAGGLYNEQFF.

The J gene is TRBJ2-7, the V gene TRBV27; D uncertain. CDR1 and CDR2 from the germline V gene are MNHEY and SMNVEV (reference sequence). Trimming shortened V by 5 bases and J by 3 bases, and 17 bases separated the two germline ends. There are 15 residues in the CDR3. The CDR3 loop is CASSPELARVYEQYF. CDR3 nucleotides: TGTGCCAGCAGTCCCGAGTTGGCTCGGGTCTACGAGCAGTACTTC.

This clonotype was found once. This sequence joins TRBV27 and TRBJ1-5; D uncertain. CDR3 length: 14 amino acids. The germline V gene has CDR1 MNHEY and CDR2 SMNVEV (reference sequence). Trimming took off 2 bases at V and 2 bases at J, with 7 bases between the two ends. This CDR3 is CASSLGIGNQPQHF. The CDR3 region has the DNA TGTGCCAGCAGTTTAGGCATTGGCAATCAGCCCCAGCATTTT.

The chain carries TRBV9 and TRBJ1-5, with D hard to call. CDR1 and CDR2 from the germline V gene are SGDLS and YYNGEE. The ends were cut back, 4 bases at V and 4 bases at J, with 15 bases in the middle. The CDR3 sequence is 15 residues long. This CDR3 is CASSPEGSLNQPQHF. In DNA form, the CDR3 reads TGTGCCAGCAGCCCAGAGGGCAGTTTAAATCAGCCCCAGCATTTT.

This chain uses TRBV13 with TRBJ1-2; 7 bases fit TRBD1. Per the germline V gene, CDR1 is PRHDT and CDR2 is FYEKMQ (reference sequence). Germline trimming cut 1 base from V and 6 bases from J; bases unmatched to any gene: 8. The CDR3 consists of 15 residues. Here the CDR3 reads CASSLAAGGFDGYTF. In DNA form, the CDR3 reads TGTGCCAGCAGCTTAGCGGCAGGGGGATTCGATGGCTACACCTTC.

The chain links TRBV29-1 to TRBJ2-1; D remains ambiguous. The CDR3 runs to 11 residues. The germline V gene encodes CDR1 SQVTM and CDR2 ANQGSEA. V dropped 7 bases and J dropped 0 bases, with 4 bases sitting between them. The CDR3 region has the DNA TGCAGCGGTCTCTCCTACAATGAGCAGTTCTTC. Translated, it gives CSGLSYNEQFF.

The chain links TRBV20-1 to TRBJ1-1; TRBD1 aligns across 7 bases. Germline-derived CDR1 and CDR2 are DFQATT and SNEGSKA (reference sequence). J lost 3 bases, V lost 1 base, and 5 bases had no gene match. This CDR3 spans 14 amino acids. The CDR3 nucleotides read TGCAGTGCTAGAGTACTCCAGGGGGACACTGAAGCTTTCTTT. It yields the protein CSARVLQGDTEAFF.

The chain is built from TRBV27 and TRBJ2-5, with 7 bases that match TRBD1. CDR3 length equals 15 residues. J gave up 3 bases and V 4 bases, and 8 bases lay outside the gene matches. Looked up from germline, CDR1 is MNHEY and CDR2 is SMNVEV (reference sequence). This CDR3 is CASSSQGQKEETQYF. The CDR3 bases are TGTGCCAGCAGTTCACAGGGACAGAAAGAAGAGACCCAGTACTTC.

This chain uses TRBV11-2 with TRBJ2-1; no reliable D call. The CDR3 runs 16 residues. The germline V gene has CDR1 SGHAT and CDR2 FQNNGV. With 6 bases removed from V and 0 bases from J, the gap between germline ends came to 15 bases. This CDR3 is CASRGLGNHSYNEQFF. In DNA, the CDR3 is TGTGCCAGCAGGGGATTAGGTAACCACTCCTACAATGAGCAGTTCTTC.

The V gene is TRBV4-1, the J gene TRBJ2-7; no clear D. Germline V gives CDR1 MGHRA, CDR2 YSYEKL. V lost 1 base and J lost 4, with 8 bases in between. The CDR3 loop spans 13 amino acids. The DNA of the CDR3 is TGCGCCAGCAGCCAAGTAGAACTGTACGAGCAGTACTTC. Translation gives CASSQVELYEQYF.

CDR3 residues: CASGSGRSTLGETQYF. The CDR3 DNA reads TGTGCTAGTGGTTCGGGACGATCTACCCTCGGGGAGACCCAGTACTTC. The chain is built from TRBV12-5 and TRBJ2-5, with D perhaps TRBD1 or TRBD2 (5 bases each). The CDR3 covers 16 residues. Germline V gene sequence: CDR1 LGHNT, CDR2 FRNRAP. Trimming took off 4 bases at V and 5 bases at J, with 20 bases between the two ends.

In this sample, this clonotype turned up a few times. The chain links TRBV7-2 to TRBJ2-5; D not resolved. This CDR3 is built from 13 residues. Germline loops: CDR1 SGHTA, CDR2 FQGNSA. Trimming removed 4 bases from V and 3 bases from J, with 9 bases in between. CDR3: CASSYDSEETQYF. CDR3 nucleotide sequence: TGTGCCAGCAGCTATGACTCGGAAGAGACCCAGTACTTC.

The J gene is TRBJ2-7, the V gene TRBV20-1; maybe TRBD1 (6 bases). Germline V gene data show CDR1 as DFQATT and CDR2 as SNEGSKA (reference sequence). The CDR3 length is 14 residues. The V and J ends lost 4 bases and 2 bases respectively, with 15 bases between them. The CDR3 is CSAKSGTFTYEQYF. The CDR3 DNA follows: TGCAGTGCTAAGTCAGGGACATTCACCTACGAGCAGTACTTC.